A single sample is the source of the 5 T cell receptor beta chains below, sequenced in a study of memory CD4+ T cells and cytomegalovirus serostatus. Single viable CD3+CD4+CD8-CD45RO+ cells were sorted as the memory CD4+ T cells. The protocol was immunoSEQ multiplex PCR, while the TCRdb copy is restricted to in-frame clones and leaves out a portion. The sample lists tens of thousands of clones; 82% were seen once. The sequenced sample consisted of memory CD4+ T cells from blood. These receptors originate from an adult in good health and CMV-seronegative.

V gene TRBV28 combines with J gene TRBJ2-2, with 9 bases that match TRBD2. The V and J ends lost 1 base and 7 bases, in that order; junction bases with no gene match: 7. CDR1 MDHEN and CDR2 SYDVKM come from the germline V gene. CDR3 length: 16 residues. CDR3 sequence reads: CASSLSLAGRRGELFF. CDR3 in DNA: TGTGCCAGCAGTTTATCCCTAGCGGGGAGGCGCGGGGAGCTGTTTTTT.

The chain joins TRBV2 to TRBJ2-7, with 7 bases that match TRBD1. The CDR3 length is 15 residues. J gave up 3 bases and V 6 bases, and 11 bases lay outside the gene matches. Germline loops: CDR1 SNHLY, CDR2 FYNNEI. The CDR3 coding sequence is TGTGCCAGCAGCACCTCCGGGACAGCCCACTACGAGCAGTACTTC. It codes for CASSTSGTAHYEQYF.

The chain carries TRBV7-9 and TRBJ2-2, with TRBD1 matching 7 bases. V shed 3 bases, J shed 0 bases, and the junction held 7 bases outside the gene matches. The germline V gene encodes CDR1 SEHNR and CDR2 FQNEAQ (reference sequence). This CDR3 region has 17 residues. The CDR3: CASSFYRGTTNTGELFF. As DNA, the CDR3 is TGTGCCAGCAGCTTCTACAGGGGAACGACGAACACCGGGGAGCTGTTTTTT.

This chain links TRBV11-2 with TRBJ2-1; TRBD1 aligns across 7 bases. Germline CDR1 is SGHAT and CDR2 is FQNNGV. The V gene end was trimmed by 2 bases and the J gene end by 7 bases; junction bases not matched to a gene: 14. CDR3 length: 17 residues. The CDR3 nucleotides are TGTGCCAGCAGCTTACGGACCGGGACAGCCCTTGAAAATGAGCAGTTCTTC. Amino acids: CASSLRTGTALENEQFF.

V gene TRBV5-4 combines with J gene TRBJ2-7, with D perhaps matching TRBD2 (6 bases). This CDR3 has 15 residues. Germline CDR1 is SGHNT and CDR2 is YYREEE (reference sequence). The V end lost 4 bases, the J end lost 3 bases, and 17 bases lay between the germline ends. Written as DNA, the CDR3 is TGTGCCAGCAGCCGAGGGGCGGGGCCCGACTACGAGCAGTACTTC. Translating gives CASSRGAGPDYEQYF.